The 20 T cell receptor beta chains below all came from one sample that was sequenced in a study of cytomegalovirus exposure and HLA in healthy donors. This PCR relied on a set of 60 Vbeta primers and 13 Jbeta primers. Here immunoSEQ multiplex PCR was the method, and the copy in TCRdb shows in-frame clones only, minus some. The sample has roughly 180,000 clones, around 72% seen once; the top ten hold approximately 2.4%. The material sequenced was PBMCs. These receptors all stem from a female donor in good health and CMV-seronegative.

This clone was counted a few times. Other DNA sequences from this sample encode an identical CDR3 as well. In DNA, the CDR3 is TGCGCCAGCAGCTTGGCCAGCGGGTCTCCATCCTACAATGAGCAGTTCTTC. Its translation is CASSLASGSPSYNEQFF. The chain uses TRBV5-1 and TRBJ2-1; D is perhaps TRBD2 (6 bases). The germline V gene encodes CDR1 SGHRS and CDR2 YFSETQ. Trimming took off 0 bases at V and 1 base at J, with 14 bases between the two ends. The CDR3 consists of 17 residues. Based on the CDR3 plus reference TRBV5-1 and TRBJ2-1, the full variable domain is KAGVTQTPRYLIKTRGQQVTLSCSPISGHRSVSWYQQTPGQGLQFLFEYFSETQRNKGNFPGRFSGRQFSNSRSEMNVSTLELGDSALYLCASSLASGSPSYNEQFFGPGTRLTVL.

J is TRBJ2-5 and V is TRBV11-2; tentative D call: TRBD2 (6 bases). With the DNA end fitting TRBJ2-7 better, the J assignment may be wrong. This CDR3 comprises 14 residues. Germline assignment: CDR1 SGHAT and CDR2 FQNNGV. The CDR3 DNA follows: TGTGCCAGCAGCTCCAGCCCTAGCGTCTACGAGCAGTACTTC. Protein product: CASSSSPSVYEQYF.

The rearrangement joins TRBV5-1 to TRBJ1-6; TRBD1 aligns across 7 bases. J was trimmed by 8 bases and V by 2 bases; bases with no gene match: 7. Germline values: CDR1 SGHRS, CDR2 YFSETQ. CDR3 length: 15 residues. CDR3 loop: CASSLVGQEDSPLHF. The CDR3 DNA reads as TGCGCCAGCAGCTTAGTAGGACAGGAAGATTCACCCCTCCACTTT.

The V and J genes are TRBV7-9 and TRBJ1-6, with D maybe TRBD1 (6 bases). This CDR3 has 15 residues. Germline loops: CDR1 SEHNR, CDR2 FQNEAQ (reference sequence). Trimming left V 7 bases short and J 7 bases short, with 17 bases between. The CDR3, as DNA: TGTGCCAGCACTCATGGGGGCGGAGGAAATTCACCCCTCCACTTT. It codes for CASTHGGGGNSPLHF. Full variable domain (missing parts from reference TRBV7-9 and TRBJ1-6): DTGVSQNPRHKITKRGQNVTFRCDPISEHNRLYWYRQTLGQGPEFLTYFQNEAQLEKSRLLSDRFSAERPKGSFSTLEIQRTEQGDSAMYLCASTHGGGGNSPLHFGNGTRLTVT.

The chain uses TRBV30 and TRBJ1-2, with D possibly being TRBD1 (6 bases). The CDR3 spans 14 residues. Germline assignment: CDR1 GTSNPN and CDR2 SVGIG (reference sequence). The ends were cut back, 0 bases at V and 10 bases at J, with 18 bases in the middle. As DNA, the CDR3 is TGTGCCTGGAGTGTAGGACAGCGACTCGCTGACTACACCTTC. It is translated as CAWSVGQRLADYTF.

The chain uses TRBV6-1 and TRBJ2-7; a weak D match, TRBD2 (5 bases). CDR3 length equals 13 residues. Germline CDR1 and CDR2: MNHNS and SASEGT. Trimming cost V 7 bases and J 1 base, with 11 bases left between them. The CDR3 coding sequence is TGTGCCAGCACGGGCGGGCCTTCCTACGAGCAGTACTTC. Translating gives CASTGGPSYEQYF.

V and J are TRBV4-2 and TRBJ2-7; 10 bases line up with TRBD1. CDR1 is LGHNA, CDR2 YNFKEQ, per germline. This CDR3 is built from 15 residues. The V segment lost 0 bases and the J segment 6 bases; nucleotides outside the gene matches: 5. CDR3 sequence: CASSQERTGGGEQYF. CDR3 sequence (DNA): TGTGCCAGCAGCCAAGAGAGGACAGGGGGAGGCGAGCAGTACTTC.

The V gene is TRBV28, the J gene TRBJ2-5; D is unclear. Trimming stripped 6 bases from V and 7 bases from J, with 9 bases between. The CDR3 is 11 residues long. The germline CDR1 and CDR2 sequences are MDHEN and SYDVKM. For the CDR3, the DNA is TGTGCCAGCAGCCGAACGGGGACCCAGTACTTC. This sequence encodes CASSRTGTQYF. Combining the CDR3 with reference TRBV28 and TRBJ2-5 gives the whole variable domain DVKVTQSSRYLVKRTGEKVFLECVQDMDHENMFWYRQDPGLGLRLIYFSYDVKMKEKGDIPEGYSVSREKKERFSLILESASTNQTSMYLCASSRTGTQYFGPGTRLLVL.

The V gene is TRBV6-5, the J gene TRBJ1-3, with D uncertain. Germline V lookup: CDR1 MNHEY, CDR2 SVGAGI. CDR3 size: 16 residues. V was trimmed by 4 bases and J by 0 bases, leaving 13 bases between them. CDR3 nucleotide sequence: TGTGCCAGCAGTTCCACGACACTCAGCTCTGGAAACACCATATATTTT. This codes for CASSSTTLSSGNTIYF.

The chain is built from TRBV6-5 and TRBJ2-2, with D possibly TRBD2 on 6 matching bases. This CDR3 is built from 13 residues. Germline V gives CDR1 MNHEY, CDR2 SVGAGI. Deletions cut 3 bases from V and 6 bases from J, with 8 bases between. The CDR3 is CASSYRGSGELFF. The CDR3 DNA reads TGTGCCAGCAGTTATCGGGGGTCCGGGGAGCTGTTTTTT.

The rearrangement links TRBV28 to TRBJ2-7; weak D call: TRBD2 (7 bases). CDR1 and CDR2 from the germline V gene are MDHEN and SYDVKM. This CDR3 has 14 residues. Trimming stripped 9 bases from V and 3 bases from J, with 18 bases between. The CDR3 protein is CASIGGARDYEQYF. The CDR3, as DNA: TGTGCCAGTATAGGGGGGGCGAGAGACTACGAGCAGTACTTC.

This rearrangement joins TRBV7-2 to TRBJ1-5; D remains unclear. Germline loops: CDR1 SGHTA, CDR2 FQGNSA. With 3 bases removed from V and 3 bases from J, the gap between germline ends came to 9 bases. This CDR3 comprises 14 residues. CDR3 in amino acids: CASSLSGYNQPQHF. CDR3 coding DNA: TGTGCCAGCAGCTTGTCGGGTTACAATCAGCCCCAGCATTTT. The entire variable domain, with the rest obtained from reference TRBV7-2 and TRBJ1-5, is as follows: GAGVSQSPSNKVTEKGKDVELRCDPISGHTALYWYRQSLGQGLEFLIYFQGNSAPDKSGLPSDRFSAERTGGSVSTLTIQRTQQEDSAVYLCASSLSGYNQPQHFGDGTRLSIL.

A few counts support this clone. This sequence joins TRBV9 and TRBJ2-3; no firm D call. Germline loops: CDR1 SGDLS, CDR2 YYNGEE. The CDR3 extends over 14 amino acids. V was pared by 0 bases and J by 1 base, with 6 bases between. CDR3 residues: CASSVEAGTDTQYF. The CDR3 nucleotides read TGTGCCAGCAGCGTAGAAGCCGGCACAGATACGCAGTATTTT.

This CDR3 reads CSAIGVREQYF. The CDR3 nucleotides read TGCAGCGCAATAGGGGTGCGGGAGCAGTACTTC. This chain connects TRBV29-1 to TRBJ2-5, with 7 nucleotides matching TRBD2. The germline V gene has CDR1 SQVTM and CDR2 ANQGSEA. V was clipped by 7 bases and J by 11 bases; unmatched bases: 10. CDR3 length: 11 residues.

The rearrangement uses TRBV28 and TRBJ2-7, with a tentative D call TRBD1 (6 bases). The CDR3 has 12 amino acids. Trimming stripped 7 bases from V and 2 bases from J, with 9 bases between. Germline V CDR1 and CDR2: MDHEN, SYDVKM. The CDR3 here is CASTGQPYEQYF. As DNA, the CDR3 is TGTGCCAGCACTGGACAGCCCTACGAGCAGTACTTC.

This chain joins TRBV2 and TRBJ1-1; D ambiguous. The V gene lost 8 bases and the J gene lost 1 base, with 14 bases spanning the gap. The CDR3 runs 14 residues. Germline CDR1 is SNHLY and CDR2 is FYNNEI. Written as DNA, the CDR3 is TGTGCCAGCTCGGGAGGACTCCGGAACACTGAAGCTTTCTTT. This sequence encodes CASSGGLRNTEAFF.

This sequence joins TRBV19 and TRBJ1-2, with TRBD1 as a possible D gene (5 bases). CDR1 and CDR2 from the germline V gene are LNHDA and SQIVND (reference sequence). The CDR3 totals 13 residues. V shed 6 bases and J shed 5 bases, with 13 bases lying between them. The CDR3 here is CASRKDKGYGYTF. CDR3 sequence (DNA): TGTGCCAGTAGAAAGGACAAGGGGTATGGCTACACCTTC. Drawing the rest from reference TRBV19 and TRBJ1-2, the complete variable domain is DGGITQSPKYLFRKEGQNVTLSCEQNLNHDAMYWYRQDPGQGLRLIYYSQIVNDFQKGDIAEGYSVSREKKESFPLTVTSAQKNPTAFYLCASRKDKGYGYTFGSGTRLTVV.

This clone was observed a single time. V is TRBV27 and J is TRBJ1-2, with D possibly being TRBD1 (6 bases). There are 14 residues in the CDR3. With 0 bases removed from V and 6 bases from J, the gap between germline ends came to 11 bases. Germline V gene lookup returns CDR1 MNHEY and CDR2 SMNVEV (reference sequence). CDR3 region: CASSLSGTLDGYTF. The CDR3 bases are TGTGCCAGCAGTTTATCTGGGACATTGGATGGCTACACCTTC.

The chain carries TRBV21-1 and TRBJ1-1. TRBV21-1 is assigned pseudogene status. CDR3 size: 13 residues. The DNA of the CDR3 is TGTGCCAGCAGCGGCCCCACGAGGACTGAAGCTTTCTTT. Translated, it gives CASSGPTRTEAFF.

This clone was recorded a few times. This chain joins TRBV6-4 and TRBJ1-6, with D perhaps TRBD1 (5 bases). V was shortened by 6 bases and J by 7 bases, with 13 bases between the two germline ends. The CDR3 is 14 amino acids. From germline, CDR1 is MRHNA and CDR2 SNTAGT. The CDR3 reads CASSPGTGNSPLHF. CDR3 nucleotide sequence: TGTGCCAGCAGCCCCGGGACTGGGAATTCACCCCTCCACTTT.